This entry is about one T cell receptor (beta chain). Its antigen remains unidentified. This sample stems from a study of T cell repertoires in cytomegalovirus infection. Looking at the study overall: Selected CMV epitopes included recently identified HLA-C-restricted ones as well as well-studied HLA-B-restricted ones. Public TCR beta signatures indicated both CMV infection and matching HLA type.

TCRdb re-called the reads with MiXCR, one entry per CDR3 protein. The sample carries hundreds of thousands of distinct CDR3 sequences, 30% to 40% recorded once. Trimming pared 0 bases from V and 3 bases from J, leaving 11 bases between. Germline assignment: CDR1 KGHSH and CDR2 LQKENI. There are 15 residues in the CDR3. This receptor was identified in a human donor in good health (CMV status not recorded). Some clones in this sample may be carry-over from other donors' samples. Specimen: cultured PBMCs, collected from culture after CMV antigen stimulation. The chain employs TRBV18 and TRBJ2-5; D may be TRBD1 (5 bases). As DNA, the CDR3 is TGTGCCAGCTCACCACCGAGCAGGGCGGAAGAGACCCAGTACTTC. Its protein is CASSPPSRAEETQYF.